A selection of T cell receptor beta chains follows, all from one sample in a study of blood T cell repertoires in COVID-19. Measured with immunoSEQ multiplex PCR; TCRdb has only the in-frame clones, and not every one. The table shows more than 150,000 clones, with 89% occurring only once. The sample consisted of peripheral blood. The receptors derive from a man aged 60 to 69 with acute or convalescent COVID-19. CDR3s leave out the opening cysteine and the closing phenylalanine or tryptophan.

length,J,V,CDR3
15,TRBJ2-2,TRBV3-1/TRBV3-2,ASSLQSGGENTGELF
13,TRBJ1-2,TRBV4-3,ASSQGTGVNYGYT
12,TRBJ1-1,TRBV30,AWRTIIGSTEAF
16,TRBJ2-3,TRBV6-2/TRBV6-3,ASSYSMTGPGFTDTQY
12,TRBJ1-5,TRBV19,ASSTNRGGQPQH
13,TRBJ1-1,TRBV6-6,ASGDTGVANTEAF
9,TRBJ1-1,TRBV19,ASSFQAGAF
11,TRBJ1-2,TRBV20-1,SASRRGLDGYT
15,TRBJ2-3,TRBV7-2,ASSPGDPGQGPDTQY
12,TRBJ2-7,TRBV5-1,ASSRDRETYEQY
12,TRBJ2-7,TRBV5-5,ASRDPGQNYEQY
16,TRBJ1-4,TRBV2,ASSETGALGATNEKLF
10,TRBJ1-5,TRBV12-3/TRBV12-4,ASSPENQPQH
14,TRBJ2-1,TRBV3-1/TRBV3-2,ASSQDGLAGYNEQF
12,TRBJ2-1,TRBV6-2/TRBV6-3,ASSLLAGHNEQF
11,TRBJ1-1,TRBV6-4,ASSLYSNTEAF
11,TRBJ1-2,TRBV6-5,ASSYEVNYGYT
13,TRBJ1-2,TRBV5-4,ASSYRDRGRGGYT
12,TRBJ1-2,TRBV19,ASTSRGRGYGYT
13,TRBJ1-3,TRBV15,ATSRDRFSGNTIY
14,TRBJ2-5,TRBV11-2,ASSFLLQGARETQY
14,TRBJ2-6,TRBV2,ASSDIGGSGANVLT
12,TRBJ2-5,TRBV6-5,ASRLAGSKETQY
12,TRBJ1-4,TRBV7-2,ASSLDRGSEKLF